This T cell receptor (beta chain) is drawn from a study of early T cells in non-severe SARS-CoV-2 infection. Study information: It was bulk RNA from unsorted whole blood that was sequenced, and the chains were unpaired.

This clonotype has ten or more counts. Its matching antigen is unknown. Unique molecular identifiers were added to individual cDNA molecules. TCRdb independently ran MiXCR on the 5' RACE reads; one entry per CDR3 protein. The top ten clones hold 4.5% to 6% of a sample with roughly 40,000 distinct CDR3 sequences, 4.5% to 5% of them seen once. General observations from the study: There was a bias toward anti-spike CD8 responses in VDJdb matching, which missed private and CD4 specificities.

The sequenced sample was whole blood. This sequence was found in an adult who was a healthcare worker with PCR-confirmed SARS-CoV-2 infection or an uninfected control (not recorded which).

The CDR3 nucleotides read TGTGCCAGCAGTTTACCCGGGAGCATCACAGATACGCAGTATTTT. Protein: CASSLPGSITDTQYF. V usage is TRBV28 and J usage is TRBJ2-3; tentative D call: TRBD2 (6 bases). V was pared by 2 bases and J by 2 bases, with 11 bases between. Germline V lookup: CDR1 MDHEN, CDR2 SYDVKM. This CDR3 has 15 residues.